Listed here are 25 T cell receptor beta chains from one sample, sequenced in a study of blood T cell repertoires in COVID-19. The protocol was immunoSEQ multiplex PCR, while the TCRdb copy is restricted to in-frame clones and leaves out a portion. The profile shows hundreds of thousands of clones, around nine tenths of them singletons. Sample: peripheral blood. The receptors originated from a woman aged 60-75 years who had recovered from COVID-19.

This rearrangement joins TRBV13 to TRBJ1-6; weak D call: TRBD1 (6 bases). The ends were cut back, 0 bases at V and 7 bases at J, with 13 bases in the middle. Germline-derived CDR1 and CDR2 are PRHDT and FYEKMQ (reference sequence). The CDR3 runs 16 residues. The CDR3 here is CASSLGQGMGNSPLHF. Written as DNA, the CDR3 is TGTGCCAGCAGCTTAGGGCAGGGGATGGGGAATTCACCCCTCCACTTT.

The V gene is TRBV7-2, the J gene TRBJ1-4; D might be TRBD1 (6 bases). V was shortened by 4 bases and J by 2 bases, with 23 bases between the two germline ends. Looked up from germline, CDR1 is SGHTA and CDR2 is FQGNSA. The CDR3 length is 19 residues. In DNA, the CDR3 is TGTGCCAGCAGCTCCCCCGACAGGATTGATGGGTGGACTAATGAAAAACTGTTTTTT. This translates into CASSSPDRIDGWTNEKLFF.

The genes are TRBV5-6 and TRBJ1-1; a possible D gene is TRBD1 (6 bases). CDR3 length: 15 residues. The germline V and J ends were trimmed by 5 bases and 4 bases, with 18 bases remaining between them. Germline CDR1 SGHDT, CDR2 YYEEEE. CDR3 DNA sequence: TGTGCCAGCAGGTACGGACAGTTCAGGGGCACTGAAGCTTTCTTT. It specifies CASRYGQFRGTEAFF.

The V and J genes are TRBV27 and TRBJ2-7, with D perhaps TRBD1 (5 bases). CDR3 length: 15 residues. V lost 0 bases, J lost 4 bases, and 13 bases lay in between. Germline assignment: CDR1 MNHEY and CDR2 SMNVEV (reference sequence). For the CDR3, the DNA is TGTGCCAGCAGTTTATCGTGGGGCGCGGCGTACGAGCAGTACTTC. This translates into CASSLSWGAAYEQYF.

The DNA for the CDR3 is TGTGCCAGCAGCCCGACAGGGATCGGGGAGCTGTTTTTT. Its protein product is CASSPTGIGELFF. The chain is built from TRBV6-4 and TRBJ2-2, with 7 bases identical to TRBD1. The germline gives CDR1 MRHNA, CDR2 SNTAGT. The CDR3 sequence is 13 residues long. With 6 bases clipped from V and 7 bases from J, the junction kept 5 bases outside the gene matches.

The chain uses TRBV9 and TRBJ1-1; 8 nucleotides line up with TRBD1. Trimming cost V 0 bases and J 2 bases; bases outside gene matches: 3. This CDR3 region has 15 residues. The germline gives CDR1 SGDLS, CDR2 YYNGEE. CDR3 residues: CASSVETGGNTEAFF. Here the CDR3 DNA reads TGTGCCAGCAGCGTAGAAACAGGGGGAAACACTGAAGCTTTCTTT.

A word on this clone: It is likely a read error, because the conserved phenylalanine at the end of the CDR3 is missing. Because the CDR3's place on the DNA is in doubt, the DNA is left out and the CDR3 is given as listed by TCRdb. The CDR3 reads CASSLALRGLDL. J is TRBJ1-1 and V is TRBV11-2; the DNA was not compared with TRBD1, the D call given in the table. Including both end residues, the CDR3 is 12 amino acids long. CDR1 is SGHAT, CDR2 FQNNGV, per germline.

As to this clone: The identical CDR3 is also encoded by other nucleotide sequences in the sample. This chain links TRBV6-2 or TRBV6-3 with TRBJ1-2; D unresolved. V lost 6 bases, J lost 0 bases, and 5 bases lay in between. Germline V gene data show CDR1 as MNHEY and CDR2 as SVGEGT. The CDR3 sequence is 12 residues long. CDR3 in DNA: TGTGCCAGCAGCGGAGCTAACTATGGCTACACCTTC. It encodes CASSGANYGYTF.

V is TRBV6-5 and J is TRBJ2-7; 9 bases agree with TRBD1. V was pared by 6 bases and J by 2 bases, with 5 bases of the junction left unmatched. CDR1 MNHEY and CDR2 SVGAGI come from the germline V gene. CDR3 length equals 14 residues. Here the CDR3 DNA reads TGTGCCAGCAGCTGGGGGACAGGGACCTACGAGCAGTACTTC. As protein: CASSWGTGTYEQYF.

This clone was observed many times. The chain links TRBV19 to TRBJ1-2, with 7 bases lining up with TRBD1. The CDR3 spans 16 residues. The V segment lost 7 bases and the J segment 0 bases; nucleotides outside the gene matches: 11. In germline, CDR1 is LNHDA, CDR2 SQIVND (reference sequence). CDR3 in DNA: TGTGCCAGTACCTCCGGGACAGTAAGTTCTAACTATGGCTACACCTTC. Translation: CASTSGTVSSNYGYTF.

The chain has TRBV6-4 and TRBJ2-7; 8 bases fit TRBD2. CDR3 length: 21 residues. V lost 2 bases to trimming and J lost 6 bases; unmatched junction nucleotides: 27. The germline V gene encodes CDR1 MRHNA and CDR2 SNTAGT. The CDR3, as DNA: TGTGCCAGCAGTGACCCGGTACGAAAGGGCGGGGGGAGGAACTTGCCCCGCGAGCAGTACTTC. Translation gives CASSDPVRKGGGRNLPREQYF.

The chain is built from TRBV5-8 and TRBJ1-1, with D perhaps TRBD1 (6 bases). V shed 4 bases and J shed 10 bases, with 14 bases lying between them. Germline V gene lookup returns CDR1 SGHTS and CDR2 YDEGEE. This CDR3 is 12 amino acids long. The CDR3 region has the DNA TGTGCCAGCAGCCCCGGGGGGCTTGCAGCTTTCTTT. It yields the protein CASSPGGLAAFF. Supplemented by reference TRBV5-8 and TRBJ1-1, the full variable domain reads EAGVTQSPTHLIKTRGQQATLRCSPISGHTSVYWYQQALGLGLQFLLWYDEGEERNRGNFPPRFSGRQFPNYSSELNVNALELEDSALYLCASSPGGLAAFFGQGTRLTVV.

The chain has TRBV3-1 (or the pseudogene TRBV3-2) and TRBJ2-7; a weak D match, TRBD2 (6 bases). Germline V gene sequence: CDR1 LGHDT, CDR2 YNNKEL (reference sequence). V lost 4 bases and J 4 bases, leaving 11 bases between the germline ends. CDR3 size: 13 residues. CDR3 in amino acids: CASSRGGTYEQYF. Written as DNA, the CDR3 is TGTGCCAGCAGCCGGGGAGGCACATACGAGCAGTACTTC.

V gene TRBV2 combines with J gene TRBJ1-1; D uncertain. Trimming took off 4 bases at V and 7 bases at J, with 4 bases between the two ends. CDR3 length equals 10 residues. Germline V gene data show CDR1 as SNHLY and CDR2 as FYNNEI. The CDR3 DNA reads as TGTGCCAGCAGTGTATTTGAAGCTTTCTTT. Its translation is CASSVFEAFF.

The chain recombines TRBV7-3 with TRBJ1-2; D is possibly TRBD1 (5 bases). The CDR3 loop spans 13 amino acids. Germline V lookup: CDR1 SGHTA, CDR2 FQGTGA. V shed 5 bases and J shed 5 bases, with 12 bases lying between them. The CDR3 reads CASSLGPRYGYTF. CDR3 in DNA: TGTGCCAGCAGCCTGGGGCCGAGGTATGGCTACACCTTC.

The chain carries TRBV9 and TRBJ1-1; TRBD1 might be the D (5 bases). CDR1 is SGDLS and CDR2 is YYNGEE in the germline V gene. Trimming pared 2 bases from V and 5 bases from J, leaving 25 bases between. The CDR3 length is 18 residues. For the CDR3, the DNA is TGTGCCAGCAGCGTCGACCGATTTCAGGGCAACCAATTAACTGAAGCTTTCTTT. This translates into CASSVDRFQGNQLTEAFF.

J is TRBJ1-6 and V is TRBV5-1, with D unresolved. Germline V gene sequence: CDR1 SGHRS, CDR2 YFSETQ. Trimming cost V 9 bases and J 9 bases, with 19 bases left between them. This CDR3 region has 14 residues. Here the CDR3 reads CATRTSAPSSPLHF. The CDR3 bases are TGCGCCACAAGGACTAGTGCACCCAGTTCACCCCTCCACTTT. Full variable domain (missing parts from reference TRBV5-1 and TRBJ1-6): KAGVTQTPRYLIKTRGQQVTLSCSPISGHRSVSWYQQTPGQGLQFLFEYFSETQRNKGNFPGRFSGRQFSNSRSEMNVSTLELGDSALYLCATRTSAPSSPLHFGNGTRLTVT.

The chain recombines TRBV19 with TRBJ1-5; 9 nucleotides agree with TRBD1. CDR1 is LNHDA, CDR2 SQIVND, per germline (reference sequence). The CDR3 contains 15 residues. Trimming cost V 7 bases and J 2 bases; bases outside gene matches: 6. The CDR3 nucleotides read TGTGCCAGTACCTCGGGACAGGGCGGCAATCAGCCCCAGCATTTT. Translation: CASTSGQGGNQPQHF.

The V and J genes are TRBV4-3 and TRBJ2-3, with D possibly being TRBD1 (5 bases). Trimming shortened V by 1 base and J by 0 bases, and 11 bases separated the two germline ends. This CDR3 has 16 residues. Germline CDR1 is LGHNA and CDR2 is YSLEER. CDR3 sequence reads: CASSQATAPSTDTQYF. Here the CDR3 DNA reads TGCGCCAGCAGCCAAGCGACAGCCCCTAGCACAGATACGCAGTATTTT.

V gene TRBV9 combines with J gene TRBJ1-6; D is ambiguous. The CDR3 length is 12 residues. V gave up 3 bases and J gave up 12 bases, with 10 bases separating them. Germline lookup yields CDR1 SGDLS and CDR2 YYNGEE. The CDR3 spells CASSATPGPLHF. CDR3 nucleotide sequence: TGTGCCAGCAGCGCCACCCCGGGACCCCTCCACTTT. Supplemented by reference TRBV9 and TRBJ1-6, the full variable domain reads DSGVTQTPKHLITATGQRVTLRCSPRSGDLSVYWYQQSLDQGLQFLIQYYNGEERAKGNILERFSAQQFPDLHSELNLSSLELGDSALYFCASSATPGPLHFGNGTRLTVT.

The chain joins TRBV29-1 to TRBJ2-2; 11 bases line up with TRBD2. There are 16 residues in the CDR3. The V gene's germline CDR1 is SQVTM and CDR2 ANQGSEA. Unmatched junction bases numbered 9, after V lost 5 bases and J lost 4 bases. In nucleotides, the CDR3 is TGCAGCGTTCATATGTTTAGCGGGGGGGGCACCGGGGAGCTGTTTTTT. It codes for CSVHMFSGGGTGELFF.

This clone has a handful of counts. V gene TRBV19 combines with J gene TRBJ1-2; 7 positions agree with TRBD1. Germline trimming cut 5 bases from V and 7 bases from J; bases unmatched to any gene: 10. This CDR3 spans 14 amino acids. Germline values: CDR1 LNHDA, CDR2 SQIVND (reference sequence). The CDR3 DNA is TGTGCCAGTAGTGGAAACAGGGGTTCGGCTGGCTACACCTTC. Translated: CASSGNRGSAGYTF.

The rearrangement uses TRBV5-1 and TRBJ2-7; TRBD1 aligns across 7 bases. Unmatched junction bases numbered 10, after V lost 7 bases and J lost 3 bases. CDR3 length: 14 residues. From germline, CDR1 is SGHRS and CDR2 YFSETQ. The CDR3 reads CASRTGTVGYEQYF. The CDR3, as DNA: TGCGCCAGCCGGACCGGGACAGTTGGCTACGAGCAGTACTTC. The full variable domain, its missing parts supplied by reference TRBV5-1 and TRBJ2-7, is KAGVTQTPRYLIKTRGQQVTLSCSPISGHRSVSWYQQTPGQGLQFLFEYFSETQRNKGNFPGRFSGRQFSNSRSEMNVSTLELGDSALYLCASRTGTVGYEQYFGPGTRLTVT.

The DNA of the CDR3 is TGTGCCAGCAGCTTAGTTAAAGGGGTGGCTGAAGCTTTCTTT. This translates into CASSLVKGVAEAFF. The genes are TRBV7-6 and TRBJ1-1, with a weak D call TRBD1 (5 bases). Trimming cost V 1 base and J 6 bases, with 12 bases left between them. The CDR3 sequence is 14 residues long. Germline lookup yields CDR1 SGHVS and CDR2 FNYEAQ.

The chain links TRBV29-1 to TRBJ1-2, with a tentative D call TRBD1 (6 bases). This CDR3 comprises 12 residues. Germline V gene sequence: CDR1 SQVTM, CDR2 ANQGSEA. V was cut by 8 bases and J by 4 bases, with 14 bases left in between. The CDR3 DNA reads as TGCAGCTTCACGACAGGACCCTATGGCTACACCTTC. Protein product: CSFTTGPYGYTF.